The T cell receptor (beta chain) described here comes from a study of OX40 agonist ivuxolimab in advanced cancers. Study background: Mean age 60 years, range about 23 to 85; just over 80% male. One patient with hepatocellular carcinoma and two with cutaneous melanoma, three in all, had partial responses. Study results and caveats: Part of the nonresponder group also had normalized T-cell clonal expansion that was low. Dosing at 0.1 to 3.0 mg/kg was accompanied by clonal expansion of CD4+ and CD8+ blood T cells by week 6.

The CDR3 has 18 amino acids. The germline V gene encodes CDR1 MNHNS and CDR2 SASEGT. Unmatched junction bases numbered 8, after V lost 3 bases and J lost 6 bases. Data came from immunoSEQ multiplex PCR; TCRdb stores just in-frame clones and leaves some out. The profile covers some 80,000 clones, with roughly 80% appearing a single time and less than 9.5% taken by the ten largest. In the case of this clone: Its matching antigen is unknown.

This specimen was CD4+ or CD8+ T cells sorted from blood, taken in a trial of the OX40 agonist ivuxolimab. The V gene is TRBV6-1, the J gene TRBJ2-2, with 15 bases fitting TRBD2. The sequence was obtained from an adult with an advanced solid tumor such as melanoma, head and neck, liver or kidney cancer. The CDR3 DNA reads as TGTGCCAGCAGTGATTTAGGACTAGCGGGGGGGCCCCCCGGGGAGCTGTTTTTT. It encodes CASSDLGLAGGPPGELFF.